The next 30 T cell receptor beta chains were all read from a single sample in a study of shared clonotypes between healthy human individuals (dated by TCRdb to 2020 to 2021). The receptor library was made with the immunoSEQ multiplex PCR assay. TCRdb retrieved this table from immuneACCESS and kept in-frame rearrangements only. Not all clones are present; in checked studies, unresolved V genes account for under half, and no reason is known for the remainder. In this sample the table shows some 1.5 million clones, about 98% of which occur a single time. The top ten constitute roughly 0.45% of the sample. The sample was naive CD4+ T cells sorted from blood. The cell subset or site label on this specimen signifies: CD45RA+ positively selected. These TCRs come from a man aged 30 to 45 in good health.

In this sample, this clone turned up once. The chain recombines TRBV28 with TRBJ1-3, with TRBD1 as a possible D gene (6 bases). The germline V and J ends were trimmed by 5 bases and 0 bases, with 17 bases remaining between them. The length of the CDR3 is 17 residues. CDR1 and CDR2 (germline): MDHEN, SYDVKM. CDR3 sequence reads: CASSPSMGRGSGNTIYF. CDR3 bases: TGTGCCAGCAGTCCCAGTATGGGCAGGGGCTCTGGAAACACCATATATTTT.

The chain couples TRBV5-5 to TRBJ1-5; no clear D. The V end lost 4 bases, the J end lost 3 bases, and 11 bases lay between the germline ends. The CDR3 is 14 amino acids. Germline lookup yields CDR1 SGHKS and CDR2 YYEKEE (reference sequence). The chain's CDR3 is CASSPGPHNQPQHF. The DNA for the CDR3 is TGTGCCAGCAGCCCTGGCCCCCACAATCAGCCCCAGCATTTT. The entire variable domain, with the rest obtained from reference TRBV5-5 and TRBJ1-5, is as follows: DAGVTQSPTHLIKTRGQQVTLRCSPISGHKSVSWYQQVLGQGPQFIFQYYEKEERGRGNFPDRFSARQFPNYSSELNVNALLLGDSALYLCASSPGPHNQPQHFGDGTRLSIL.

This clone has just one count. The J gene is TRBJ2-3, the V gene TRBV10-3; no definite D call. The V gene's germline CDR1 is ENHRY and CDR2 SYGVKD. This CDR3 region has 12 residues. V was shortened by 5 bases and J by 3 bases, with 6 bases between the two germline ends. CDR3 coding DNA: TGTGCCATCAGTAGCGCGACAGATACGCAGTATTTT. This translates into CAISSATDTQYF.

The chain combines TRBV5-1 with TRBJ2-1; D perhaps matches TRBD1 (6 bases). Germline V lookup: CDR1 SGHRS, CDR2 YFSETQ. This CDR3 has 14 residues. V lost 4 bases to trimming and J lost 9 bases, with 17 bases between them. The CDR3 coding sequence is TGCGCCAGCAGCGCAATACAGGGTACGACTGAGCAGTTCTTC. Residues: CASSAIQGTTEQFF.

This clone has a single count. The chain links TRBV28 to TRBJ1-1; maybe TRBD1 (6 bases). Germline loops: CDR1 MDHEN, CDR2 SYDVKM. The V gene lost 2 bases and the J gene lost 6 bases, with 19 bases spanning the gap. This CDR3 is 16 amino acids long. The CDR3 DNA follows: TGTGCCAGCAGTTTAAGGAGACAGGTTGGTAACGCTGAAGCTTTCTTT. Its translation is CASSLRRQVGNAEAFF. The variable domain in full, completed from reference TRBV28 and TRBJ1-1, reads DVKVTQSSRYLVKRTGEKVFLECVQDMDHENMFWYRQDPGLGLRLIYFSYDVKMKEKGDIPEGYSVSREKKERFSLILESASTNQTSMYLCASSLRRQVGNAEAFFGQGTRLTVV.

This clone was found once. The chain combines TRBV9 with TRBJ1-2; 7 nucleotides agree with TRBD1. V lost 4 bases, J lost 2 bases, and 8 bases stayed unmatched. This CDR3 has 15 residues. Germline V CDR1 and CDR2: SGDLS, YYNGEE. CDR3 amino acids: CASSLTGTANYGYTF. In nucleotides, the CDR3 is TGTGCCAGCAGCTTAACCGGGACAGCCAACTATGGCTACACCTTC.

CDR3 loop: CASSSDRGGQETQYF. The CDR3 DNA sequence: TGTGCCAGCAGCTCAGACAGGGGAGGCCAAGAGACCCAGTACTTC. The gene calls are TRBV2 and TRBJ2-5; 8 nucleotides align to TRBD1. The V segment lost 6 bases and the J segment 1 base; nucleotides outside the gene matches: 7. CDR3 size: 15 residues. CDR1 is SNHLY, CDR2 FYNNEI, per germline.

The chain has TRBV5-1 and TRBJ2-2; D not certain. From germline, CDR1 is SGHRS and CDR2 YFSETQ. This CDR3 comprises 14 residues. The germline V and J ends were trimmed by 3 bases and 0 bases, with 6 bases remaining between them. CDR3: CASSWITNTGELFF. CDR3 nucleotide sequence: TGCGCCAGCAGCTGGATAACGAACACCGGGGAGCTGTTTTTT.

The rearrangement uses TRBV18 and TRBJ1-1, with a weak D call TRBD1 (6 bases). The CDR3 runs to 14 residues. V dropped 3 bases and J dropped 4 bases, with 12 bases sitting between them. Germline V gene lookup returns CDR1 KGHSH and CDR2 LQKENI. Here the CDR3 DNA reads TGTGCCAGCTCACCCAGGGAGGGGGGCACTGAAGCTTTCTTT. As protein: CASSPREGGTEAFF.

CDR3 residues: CASSPTSGREIGTDTQYF. The CDR3 bases are TGTGCCAGCAGTCCCACTAGCGGGAGGGAAATTGGCACAGATACGCAGTATTTT. The V call is TRBV2, the J call TRBJ2-3, with 13 nucleotides matching TRBD2. The CDR3 has 18 amino acids. CDR1 is SNHLY, CDR2 FYNNEI, per germline. The junction had 9 bases not matched to a gene; V was cut back by 5 bases and J by 1 base.

Notes on this clone: At the DNA level, this CDR3 is encoded by other sequences in the same sample as well. The chain links TRBV19 to TRBJ2-6; D not certain. Between the trimmed V and J ends, which lost 6 bases and 0 bases, there was a span of 3 bases. The CDR3 spans 13 residues. CDR1 and CDR2 (germline): LNHDA, SQIVND (reference sequence). CDR3 loop: CASRTSGANVLTF. Written as DNA, the CDR3 is TGTGCCAGTAGAACCTCTGGGGCCAACGTCCTGACTTTC.

The chain combines TRBV5-1 with TRBJ1-3; D remains ambiguous. Germline V gene lookup returns CDR1 SGHRS and CDR2 YFSETQ. V lost 2 bases, J lost 0 bases, and 9 bases lay in between. The CDR3 has 15 residues. This chain's CDR3 is CASSFGESSGNTIYF. The CDR3 nucleotides are TGCGCCAGCAGCTTTGGAGAGAGCTCTGGAAACACCATATATTTT.

This clone appeared a single time. The CDR3 nucleotides are TGTGCCAGCTCCCGAACCCCGCCTGGGATCTCTGGGGCCAACGTCCTGACTTTC. Translated: CASSRTPPGISGANVLTF. This rearrangement joins TRBV6-4 to TRBJ2-6; D gene ambiguous. This CDR3 is 18 amino acids long. V was cut by 8 bases and J by 0 bases, with 20 bases left in between. In germline, CDR1 is MRHNA, CDR2 SNTAGT.

The chain recombines TRBV7-9 with TRBJ2-5; TRBD1 might be the D (5 bases). Germline V gene sequence: CDR1 SEHNR, CDR2 FQNEAQ (reference sequence). This CDR3 region has 15 residues. V shed 7 bases and J shed 1 base, with 16 bases lying between them. CDR3 sequence (DNA): TGTGCCAGCACCAAAGGACATCTAACCCAAGAGACCCAGTACTTC. It specifies CASTKGHLTQETQYF.

The gene calls are TRBV9 and TRBJ2-1; D not resolved. The CDR3 consists of 16 residues. The V end was cut by 1 base, the J end by 2 bases, with 13 bases between. Germline-derived CDR1 and CDR2 are SGDLS and YYNGEE. This CDR3 reads CASSVLMDAPYNEQFF. CDR3 DNA: TGTGCCAGCAGCGTACTTATGGACGCCCCCTACAATGAGCAGTTCTTC.

The rearrangement uses TRBV7-9 and TRBJ1-5, with 8 bases identical to TRBD1. The CDR3 covers 15 residues. CDR1 and CDR2 (germline): SEHNR, FQNEAQ (reference sequence). Germline trimming cut 5 bases from V and 4 bases from J; bases unmatched to any gene: 7. In DNA, the CDR3 is TGTGCCAGCAGCCCCCTGGGACAGGCGAATCAGCCCCAGCATTTT. Its protein is CASSPLGQANQPQHF.

This chain joins TRBV5-3 and TRBJ2-7, with 8 bases identical to TRBD2. TRBV5-3 is designated an ORF whose function remains uncertain. J gave up 2 bases and V 2 bases, and 6 bases lay outside the gene matches. This CDR3 region has 15 residues. The CDR3 nucleotides read TGTGCCAGAAGCTTCCTAACTAGCGGTACCTACGAGCAGTACTTC. It yields the protein CARSFLTSGTYEQYF.

This chain uses TRBV9 with TRBJ2-7; 9 bases align to TRBD2. Germline values: CDR1 SGDLS, CDR2 YYNGEE. CDR3 length: 16 amino acids. V shed 0 bases and J 2 bases; nucleotides not matched to a gene: 6. The CDR3: CASSVATSSGTYEQYF. The CDR3 DNA reads TGTGCCAGCAGCGTAGCTACTTCTAGCGGGACCTACGAGCAGTACTTC. Full variable domain (rest looked up from reference TRBV9 and TRBJ2-7): DSGVTQTPKHLITATGQRVTLRCSPRSGDLSVYWYQQSLDQGLQFLIQYYNGEERAKGNILERFSAQQFPDLHSELNLSSLELGDSALYFCASSVATSSGTYEQYFGPGTRLTVT.

The chain joins TRBV7-6 to TRBJ2-7, with 11 bases aligning to TRBD2. With V trimmed by 2 bases and J by 7 bases, 10 bases remained unmatched. The CDR3 consists of 16 residues. The germline V gene has CDR1 SGHVS and CDR2 FNYEAQ. DNA of the CDR3: TGTGCCAGCAGCTTAATAGCGGGAGGGGGGAATGTGGAGCAGTACTTC. Translated: CASSLIAGGGNVEQYF. The variable domain in full, with the rest retrieved from reference TRBV7-6 and TRBJ2-7, is GAGVSQSPRYKVTKRGQDVALRCDPISGHVSLYWYRQALGQGPEFLTYFNYEAQQDKSGLPNDRFSAERPEGSISTLTIQRTEQRDSAMYRCASSLIAGGGNVEQYFGPGTRLTVT.

This chain uses TRBV5-1 with TRBJ2-7, with TRBD2 matching over 13 bases. Per germline, CDR1 SGHRS and CDR2 YFSETQ. This CDR3 is 19 amino acids long. V dropped 1 base and J dropped 2; count of bases not matched to a gene: 12. CDR3 sequence reads: CASSLSFELAGGSPYEQYF. For the CDR3, the DNA is TGCGCCAGCAGCTTGTCATTCGAACTAGCGGGAGGGTCCCCCTACGAGCAGTACTTC.

This chain connects TRBV7-2 to TRBJ1-5, with 7 bases matching TRBD1. Trimming removed 2 bases from V and 3 bases from J; junction bases left unmatched: 4. Germline lookup yields CDR1 SGHTA and CDR2 FQGNSA. The CDR3 is 15 residues long. CDR3 sequence: CASSLTGTVNQPQHF. The DNA of the CDR3 is TGTGCCAGCAGCTTAACCGGGACAGTCAATCAGCCCCAGCATTTT.

Details on this clone: This CDR3 is also generated by other DNA sequences in the sample. The chain couples TRBV20-1 to TRBJ2-3; no clear D. Trimming pared 6 bases from V and 4 bases from J, leaving 5 bases between. Germline CDR1 DFQATT, CDR2 SNEGSKA (reference sequence). The CDR3 runs to 10 residues. The CDR3 region is CSALSDTQYF. CDR3 bases: TGCAGTGCCCTGTCAGATACGCAGTATTTT.

This clone was seen only once. The gene calls are TRBV5-4 and TRBJ2-3; 8 bases are a match to TRBD2. With V trimmed by 4 bases and J by 0 bases, 13 bases remained unmatched. CDR1 and CDR2 from the germline V gene are SGHNT and YYREEE (reference sequence). This CDR3 is 18 amino acids long. The CDR3 DNA follows: TGTGCCAGCAGCCCTACTAGCGGAATTAACCCTAGCACAGATACGCAGTATTTT. This gives the protein CASSPTSGINPSTDTQYF. Filled out from reference TRBV5-4 and TRBJ2-3, the complete variable domain reads ETGVTQSPTHLIKTRGQQVTLRCSSQSGHNTVSWYQQALGQGPQFIFQYYREEENGRGNFPPRFSGLQFPNYSSELNVNALELDDSALYLCASSPTSGINPSTDTQYFGPGTRLTVL.

The chain combines TRBV7-9 with TRBJ2-1, with 11 bases identical to TRBD2. Looked up from germline, CDR1 is SEHNR and CDR2 is FQNEAQ (reference sequence). V lost 5 bases to trimming and J lost 4 bases; unmatched junction nucleotides: 1. CDR3 length: 14 residues. The CDR3 DNA reads TGTGCCAGCAGCCCTAGCGGGAGGTACAATGAGCAGTTCTTC. Protein sequence: CASSPSGRYNEQFF.

This chain links TRBV11-2 with TRBJ1-2, with 7 bases matching TRBD1. The ends lost 7 bases at V and 0 bases at J; junction bases unmatched: 5. This CDR3 has 14 amino acids. CDR1 SGHAT and CDR2 FQNNGV come from the germline V gene. CDR3 sequence (DNA): TGTGCCAGCACCGAACAGGGGACTAACTATGGCTACACCTTC. Its protein is CASTEQGTNYGYTF.

The V and J genes are TRBV7-2 and TRBJ2-7, with 11 bases matching TRBD2. The V segment lost 5 bases and the J segment 5 bases; nucleotides outside the gene matches: 8. The CDR3 contains 15 residues. CDR1 and CDR2 from the germline V gene are SGHTA and FQGNSA. CDR3 nucleotide sequence: TGTGCCAGCAGCCCCGCTAGCGGGAGGTCAGACGAGCAGTACTTC. The encoded protein is CASSPASGRSDEQYF.

The V call is TRBV19, the J call TRBJ1-3, with D maybe TRBD1 (6 bases). Trimming stripped 10 bases from V and 0 bases from J, with 10 bases between. The V gene's germline CDR1 is LNHDA and CDR2 SQIVND (reference sequence). The CDR3 consists of 13 residues. This chain's CDR3 is CATRQVSGNTIYF. The CDR3 DNA reads as TGTGCCACCCGACAGGTCTCTGGAAACACCATATATTTT.

The chain joins TRBV4-3 to TRBJ2-1, with 8 bases that match TRBD2. This CDR3 comprises 17 residues. Trimming cost V 0 bases and J 2 bases; bases outside gene matches: 6. The germline V gene encodes CDR1 LGHNA and CDR2 YSLEER. The CDR3 DNA follows: TGCGCCAGCAGCCAAGATCAAGCGGGAGCCCCCTACAATGAGCAGTTCTTC. Translation: CASSQDQAGAPYNEQFF.

This clone has a single count. V usage is TRBV10-3 and J usage is TRBJ1-2; D gene uncertain. The V end was cut by 7 bases, the J end by 0 bases, with 9 bases between. CDR1 is ENHRY and CDR2 is SYGVKD in the germline V gene. The CDR3 is made up of 13 amino acids. The CDR3 bases are TGTGCCATCAAAGAACAGACTAACTATGGCTACACCTTC. Its protein is CAIKEQTNYGYTF.

This chain connects TRBV29-1 to TRBJ2-5; a weak D match, TRBD2 (6 bases). Germline V gives CDR1 SQVTM, CDR2 ANQGSEA. The germline V and J ends were trimmed by 7 bases and 6 bases, with 21 bases remaining between them. The CDR3 is made up of 14 amino acids. CDR3 nucleotide sequence: TGCAGCGCTCAGGAGGGAGCTTTAATTCAGACCCAGTACTTC. It encodes CSAQEGALIQTQYF.